The entry below describes one TCR beta chain. The source of the sample is a study of blood T cell repertoires in COVID-19. On the study more broadly: PBMCs, B-cell-depleted T cells, or T cells provided the cDNA or gDNA that made up the material.

As originally analysed: Estimation of nucleated cell counts relied on the amplification of reference gene primers. Assay: immunoSEQ multiplex PCR; the TCRdb copy retains only in-frame clones and omits some. V and J calls and clone size follow that table, whereas D and trimming were derived from the DNA. The sample records 70,000 or so clones, 79% being singletons. The TCR sequence derives from a human donor in a cohort sampled during active COVID-19. The sample taken for sequencing was peripheral blood.

This CDR3 is CASSLVRGGQYEQYF. The CDR3 DNA reads TGTGCCAGCAGCTTAGTAAGGGGGGGCCAGTACGAGCAGTACTTC. The chain couples TRBV7-9 to TRBJ2-7; D possibly corresponds to TRBD2 (7 bases). The CDR3 has 15 amino acids. Per the germline V gene, CDR1 is SEHNR and CDR2 is FQNEAQ (reference sequence). Trimming took off 1 base at V and 4 bases at J, with 14 bases between the two ends.